Below, one T cell receptor (beta chain) is given with its context. Assay: immunoSEQ multiplex PCR; the TCRdb copy retains only in-frame clones and omits some. The table records 70,000 to 80,000 clones, approximately 91% of them present only once. The data belong to a study of T cell changes during pregnancy in multiple sclerosis. Trimming left V 4 bases short and J 1 base short, with 15 bases between. CDR1 and CDR2 (germline): SGHNT, YYREEE (reference sequence). This CDR3 spans 17 amino acids. The chain has TRBV5-4 and TRBJ2-6; D is undetermined. The clonotype originates from a female donor with multiple sclerosis, enrolled in a pregnancy study. The sample was peripheral blood, taken before pregnancy. The CDR3 loop reads CASSPPNSRSGANVLTF. The CDR3 nucleotides are TGTGCCAGCAGCCCCCCGAACTCGAGGTCTGGGGCCAACGTCCTGACTTTC.